These T cell receptor beta chains were read from a single sample in a study of beta chain features in type 1 diabetes. Only in-frame clones appear in the TCRdb table, and some are missing; sequencing was by immunoSEQ multiplex PCR. The repertoire has 35,000 to 50,000 clones, roughly 50% of them found once; the top ten carry 0.25%. The sequenced sample consisted of stem cell memory CD4+ T cells from blood. These receptors came from a woman in her twenties or thirties in good health. The CDR3 runs from the conserved cysteine through the conserved F or W. D genes are given only for firm matches. Clone size is shown for a subset of rows, as once, few, many or a class of expanded clone.

cdr3_length,clone_size,v_call,j_call,d_call,cdr3_aa,cdr3_nt
16,NA,TRBV18,TRBJ1-1,NA,CASSPRAPPGLTEAFF,TGTGCCAGCTCACCTCGCGCCCCCCCGGGGTTAACTGAAGCTTTCTTT
17,NA,TRBV7-2,TRBJ1-1,TRBD1,CASSQTRDSVMNTEAFF,TGTGCCAGCAGCCAAACCCGGGACAGTGTAATGAACACTGAAGCTTTCTTT
17,NA,TRBV7-6,TRBJ2-7,TRBD2,CASSTGSSGRAFREQYF,TGTGCCAGCAGCACCGGCTCTAGCGGGAGGGCTTTTCGCGAGCAGTACTTC
13,NA,TRBV5-1,TRBJ2-5,TRBD1,CASSGQVQETQYF,TGCGCCAGCAGTGGACAGGTACAAGAGACCCAGTACTTC
13,NA,TRBV18,TRBJ1-1,NA,CASEGGRNTEAFF,TGTGCCAGCGAGGGAGGGCGGAACACTGAAGCTTTCTTT
13,NA,TRBV7-3,TRBJ2-7,NA,CASSPRRDTGLHF,TGTGCCAGCAGCCCACGCAGGGATACCGGATTGCACTTC
18,few,TRBV18,TRBJ2-6,TRBD1,CASSLPWTGASGANVLTF,TGTGCCAGCTCACTCCCATGGACAGGGGCGTCCGGGGCCAACGTCCTGACTTTC
12,NA,TRBV5-1,TRBJ2-5,NA,CASSPGEETQYF,TGCGCCAGCAGCCCCGGGGAAGAGACCCAGTACTTC
15,NA,TRBV5-1,TRBJ2-7,TRBD2,CASSRLAGGDYEQYF,TGCGCCAGCAGCCGACTAGCGGGAGGGGACTACGAGCAGTACTTC
14,NA,TRBV19,TRBJ1-1,TRBD1,CASSATGGRTEAFF,TGTGCCAGTAGTGCCACAGGGGGACGCACTGAAGCTTTCTTT
13,few,TRBV29-1,TRBJ1-1,NA,CSVDGNGNTEAFF,TGCAGCGTTGACGGGAATGGGAACACTGAAGCTTTCTTT
14,NA,TRBV19,TRBJ2-3,TRBD2,CASSMTRESDTQYF,TGTGCCAGTAGTATGACGCGGGAGTCAGATACGCAGTATTTT
16,NA,TRBV4-3,TRBJ1-1,TRBD1,CASSQGTGGSSTEAFF,TGCGCCAGCAGCCAAGGGACAGGGGGGTCTAGCACTGAAGCTTTCTTT
15,NA,TRBV7-9,TRBJ2-7,TRBD2,CASSLVLAGAYEQYF,TGTGCCAGCAGCTTAGTGCTAGCGGGAGCCTACGAGCAGTACTTC
14,few,TRBV28,TRBJ2-3,TRBD2,CASKLLAGGDTQYF,TGTGCCAGCAAGTTACTAGCGGGGGGAGATACGCAGTATTTT
15,NA,TRBV19,TRBJ2-5,TRBD1,CASSGQGEGQETQYF,TGTGCCAGTAGTGGACAGGGTGAAGGCCAAGAGACCCAGTACTTC
16,NA,TRBV6-5,TRBJ1-6,NA,CASSYSRDRANSPLHF,TGTGCCAGCAGTTACTCCCGCGACAGAGCGAATTCACCCCTCCACTTT
15,NA,TRBV14,TRBJ1-1,NA,CASSRRRTLNTEAFF,TGTGCCAGCAGCCGGAGGAGAACCTTGAACACTGAAGCTTTCTTT
17,NA,TRBV21-1,TRBJ2-1,NA,CASSKVSGMGSYNEQFF,TGTGCCAGCAGCAAAGTTTCCGGGATGGGATCCTACAATGAGCAGTTCTTC
16,NA,TRBV5-1,TRBJ2-1,TRBD2,CASSWTSGRADNEQFF,TGCGCCAGCAGCTGGACTAGCGGGAGGGCTGACAATGAGCAGTTCTTC
16,NA,TRBV28,TRBJ2-1,TRBD2,CASRGVAGAPYNEQFF,TGTGCCAGCAGGGGGGTAGCGGGAGCCCCCTACAATGAGCAGTTCTTC
15,few,TRBV4-3,TRBJ2-1,TRBD2,CASSPQRGAYNEQFF,TGCGCCAGCAGTCCCCAGCGGGGGGCCTACAATGAGCAGTTCTTC